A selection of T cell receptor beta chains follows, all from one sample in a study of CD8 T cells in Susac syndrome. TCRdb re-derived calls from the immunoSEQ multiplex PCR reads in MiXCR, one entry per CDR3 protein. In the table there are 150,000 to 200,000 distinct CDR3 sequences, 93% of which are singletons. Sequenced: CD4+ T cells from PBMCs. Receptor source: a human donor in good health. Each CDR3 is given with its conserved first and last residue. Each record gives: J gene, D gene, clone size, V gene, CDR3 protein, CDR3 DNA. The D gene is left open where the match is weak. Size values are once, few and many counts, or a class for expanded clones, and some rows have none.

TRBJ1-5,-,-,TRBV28,CASSMDNSNQPQHF,TGTGCCAGCAGTATGGACAACAGCAATCAGCCCCAGCATTTT
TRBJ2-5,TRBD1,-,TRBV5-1,CASSQETGGLETQYF,TGCGCCAGCAGCCAAGAGACAGGGGGCTTGGAGACCCAGTACTTC
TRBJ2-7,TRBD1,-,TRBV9,CASSVDGTGLVEQYF,TGTGCCAGCAGCGTAGATGGGACAGGGTTGGTCGAGCAGTACTTC
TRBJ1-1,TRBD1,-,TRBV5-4,CASRPGQGYTEAFF,TGTGCCAGCAGGCCGGGACAGGGGTACACTGAAGCTTTCTTT
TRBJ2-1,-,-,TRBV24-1,CATQGAGGVYNEQFF,TGTGCCACCCAGGGGGCGGGGGGAGTCTACAATGAGCAGTTCTTC
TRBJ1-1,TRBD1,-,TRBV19,CASTSTGSHTEAFF,TGTGCCAGTACCTCGACAGGGTCCCACACTGAAGCTTTCTTT
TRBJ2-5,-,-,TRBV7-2,CASRGDQETQYF,TGTGCCAGCAGGGGGGACCAAGAGACCCAGTACTTC
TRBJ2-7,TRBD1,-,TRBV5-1,CASSYPGTEEQYF,TGCGCCAGCAGCTATCCCGGGACAGAGGAGCAGTACTTC
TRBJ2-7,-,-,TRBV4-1,CASSQEGGTYEQYF,TGCGCCAGCAGCCAAGAAGGCGGAACCTACGAGCAGTACTTC
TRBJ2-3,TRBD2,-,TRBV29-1,CSTPAGAYTDTQYF,TGCAGCACCCCAGCGGGGGCGTACACAGATACGCAGTATTTT
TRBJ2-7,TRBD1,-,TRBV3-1,CASSQLNLRDRGYEQYF,TGTGCCAGCAGCCAACTAAATCTACGGGACAGGGGCTACGAGCAGTACTTC
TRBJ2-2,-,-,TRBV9,CASSTDPQWGTGELFF,TGTGCCAGCAGCACAGACCCCCAATGGGGCACCGGGGAGCTGTTTTTT
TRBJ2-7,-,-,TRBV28,CASSPRGLEQYF,TGTGCCAGCAGTCCGCGGGGATTAGAGCAGTACTTC
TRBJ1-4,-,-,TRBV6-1,CASRPGHGEKLFF,TGTGCCAGCAGGCCGGGACACGGTGAAAAACTGTTTTTT
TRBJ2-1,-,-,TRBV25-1,CASSGPQSGNYNEQFF,TGTGCCAGCAGTGGCCCCCAATCCGGGAATTACAATGAGCAGTTCTTC
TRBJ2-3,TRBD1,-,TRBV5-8,CASSIQGASRGDTQYF,TGTGCCAGCAGCATACAGGGGGCGAGTCGTGGAGATACGCAGTATTTT
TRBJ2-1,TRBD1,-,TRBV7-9,CASSRIQGARNEQFF,TGTGCCAGCAGCCGGATACAGGGGGCTCGCAATGAGCAGTTCTTC
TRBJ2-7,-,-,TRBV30,CAWSPRAGREQYF,TGTGCCTGGAGCCCCCGAGCTGGGCGCGAGCAGTACTTC
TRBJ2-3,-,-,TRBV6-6,CASSYGRTDTQYF,TGTGCCAGCAGTTACGGACGAACAGATACGCAGTATTTT
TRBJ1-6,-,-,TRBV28,CASITGTSNNSPLHF,TGTGCCAGCATTACAGGGACCTCCAATAATTCACCCCTCCACTTT
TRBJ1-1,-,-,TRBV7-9,CASSSSGLNTEAFF,TGTGCCAGCAGCTCCTCCGGATTGAACACTGAAGCTTTCTTT
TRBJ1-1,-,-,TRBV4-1,CASSQVDTGRPAFF,TGCGCCAGCAGCCAAGTGGATACAGGCCGCCCAGCTTTCTTT
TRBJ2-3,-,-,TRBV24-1,CATSEGGRDTQYF,TGTGCCACCAGTGAGGGGGGCAGAGATACGCAGTATTTT
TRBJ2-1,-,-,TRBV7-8,CASSTPGATYNEQFF,TGTGCCAGCAGCACCCCCGGAGCGACCTACAATGAGCAGTTCTTC
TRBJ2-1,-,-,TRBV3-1,CASSLVDNEQFF,TGTGCCAGCAGCCTCGTTGACAATGAGCAGTTCTTC
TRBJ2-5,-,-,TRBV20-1,CSARSGEPRETQYF,TGCAGTGCTAGATCGGGGGAGCCCAGGGAGACCCAGTACTTC
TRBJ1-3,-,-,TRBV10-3,CAISRGEAGNTIYF,TGTGCCATCTCGCGGGGGGAAGCTGGAAACACCATATATTTT
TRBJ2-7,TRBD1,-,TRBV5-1,CASSLGDRGPLGYDEQYF,TGCGCCAGCAGCTTAGGGGACAGGGGTCCCCTGGGGTACGACGAGCAGTACTTC
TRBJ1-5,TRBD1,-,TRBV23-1,CASSPQLAGGTGNQPQHF,TGCGCCAGCAGTCCCCAGTTAGCAGGGGGGACCGGCAATCAGCCCCAGCATTTT
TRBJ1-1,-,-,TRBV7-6,CASSLLALGEAFF,TGTGCCAGCAGCTTACTCGCCTTGGGTGAAGCTTTCTTT
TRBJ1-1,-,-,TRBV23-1,CASSHSDLNTEAFF,TGCGCCAGCAGTCACTCAGACCTGAACACTGAAGCTTTCTTT
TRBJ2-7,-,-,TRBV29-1,CSVEGQGNSYEQYF,TGCAGCGTTGAAGGGCAGGGGAACTCCTACGAGCAGTACTTC
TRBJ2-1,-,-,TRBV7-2,CASSPRGRGRIEQFF,TGTGCCAGCAGCCCCCGGGGCAGAGGGAGAATTGAGCAGTTCTTC
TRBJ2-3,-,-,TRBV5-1,CASGTVLADTQYF,TGCGCCAGCGGCACAGTACTGGCAGATACGCAGTATTTT
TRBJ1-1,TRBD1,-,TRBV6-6,CASSSWTGGYTEAFF,TGTGCCAGCAGTTCATGGACAGGTGGATACACTGAAGCTTTCTTT
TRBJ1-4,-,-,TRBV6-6,CASSYGKATNEKLFF,TGTGCCAGCAGTTACGGAAAGGCAACTAATGAAAAACTGTTTTTT
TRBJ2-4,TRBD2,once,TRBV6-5,CASRLAGENIQYF,TGTGCCAGCAGACTTGCGGGGGAAAACATTCAGTACTTC
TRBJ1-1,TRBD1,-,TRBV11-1,CASSEGQGTPNTEAFF,TGTGCCAGCAGCGAAGGACAGGGGACCCCGAACACTGAAGCTTTCTTT
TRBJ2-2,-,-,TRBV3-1,CASRLRGDGELFF,TGTGCCAGCAGACTCAGGGGTGACGGGGAGCTGTTTTTT
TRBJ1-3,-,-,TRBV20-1,CSATRLGDTIYF,TGCAGTGCTACAAGGTTAGGGGACACCATATATTTT
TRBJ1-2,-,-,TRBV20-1,CSAPVENGYTF,TGCAGTGCTCCCGTCGAGAATGGCTACACCTTC
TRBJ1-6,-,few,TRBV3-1,CASSPARDISPLHF,TGTGCCAGCAGCCCCGCTAGGGACATTTCCCCCCTCCACTTT
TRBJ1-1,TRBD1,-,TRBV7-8,CASSHRGSLNTEAFF,TGTGCCAGCAGCCACAGGGGGTCCTTGAACACTGAAGCTTTCTTT
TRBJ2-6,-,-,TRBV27,CASSTLGAGANVLTF,TGTGCCAGCAGTACCCTAGGGGCTGGGGCCAACGTCCTGACTTTC
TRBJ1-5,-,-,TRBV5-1,CASSLDGMDQPQHF,TGCGCCAGCAGCTTGGATGGGATGGATCAGCCCCAGCATTTT
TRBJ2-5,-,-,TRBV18,CASSLGRQSAAQYF,TGTGCCAGCTCCCTCGGGCGACAGTCGGCGGCCCAGTACTTC
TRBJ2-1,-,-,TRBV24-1,CATSDFGLTYNEQFF,TGTGCCACCAGTGATTTTGGGTTAACTTACAATGAGCAGTTCTTC
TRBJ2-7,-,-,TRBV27,CASILGAGRGEQYF,TGTGCCAGCATCCTAGGGGCCGGGCGTGGCGAGCAGTACTTC
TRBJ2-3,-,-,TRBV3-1,CASSQPATIPSTQYF,TGTGCCAGCAGCCAACCAGCAACGATCCCCAGTACGCAGTATTTT